This T cell receptor beta chain was retrieved from a study of the immune and genomic landscape of osteosarcoma. Sequencing was performed with immunoSEQ multiplex PCR; in TCRdb, only in-frame clones are kept and a portion is missing. The sample includes about 690 clones, 60% to 85% seen only once; the top ten take 6.4%. The CDR3 consists of 14 residues. The germline CDR1 and CDR2 sequences are ENHRY and SYGVKD. Trimming took 8 bases from V and 0 from J; bases not matched to a gene: 4. The chain couples TRBV10-3 to TRBJ2-1; 7 bases line up with TRBD1. The sample was primary tumor tissue from the femur. This TCR derives from a man in his thirties or forties with osteosarcoma. CDR3: CAIQGGSSYNEQFF. The CDR3 DNA reads as TGTGCCATCCAAGGGGGCAGCTCCTACAATGAGCAGTTCTTC.